This entry lists 22 T cell receptor beta chains sequenced from one sample in a study of blood T cell repertoires in COVID-19. Some clones are missing from TCRdb's copy, which holds only in-frame ones; the method was immunoSEQ multiplex PCR. The data contain under 150,000 clones, over 85% of them singletons. Sequencing was performed on peripheral blood. The receptor set was obtained from a man aged 55-75 years with COVID-19, enrolled during active disease.

The chain employs TRBV5-6 and TRBJ2-2; TRBD1 is a possible D gene (5 bases). The CDR3 consists of 18 residues. The V gene's germline CDR1 is SGHDT and CDR2 YYEEEE. V gave up 2 bases and J gave up 1 base, with 18 bases separating them. CDR3 DNA: TGTGCCAGCAGCTTCTCTTTCCTCAAAAGGGGGAACACCGGGGAGCTGTTTTTT. It is translated as CASSFSFLKRGNTGELFF. The complete variable domain, with remaining parts taken from reference TRBV5-6 and TRBJ2-2, reads DAGVTQSPTHLIKTRGQQVTLRCSPKSGHDTVSWYQQALGQGPQFIFQYYEEEERQRGNFPDRFSGHQFPNYSSELNVNALLLGDSALYLCASSFSFLKRGNTGELFFGEGSRLTVL.

The J gene is TRBJ1-3, the V gene TRBV9; D gene ambiguous. The CDR3 extends over 15 amino acids. Germline V gene data show CDR1 as SGDLS and CDR2 as YYNGEE. Between the trimmed V and J ends, which lost 0 bases and 0 bases, there was a span of 7 bases. In nucleotides, the CDR3 is TGTGCCAGCAGCGTAGAGGGAGTCTCTGGAAACACCATATATTTT. It codes for CASSVEGVSGNTIYF.

J is TRBJ1-2 and V is TRBV24-1, with a possible D match to TRBD1 (6 bases). Germline CDR1 reads KGHDR; CDR2 reads SFDVKD. Between the trimmed V and J ends, which lost 5 bases and 8 bases, there was a span of 14 bases. The CDR3 is 13 residues long. The CDR3 is CATSARGGLGYTF. The CDR3, as DNA: TGTGCCACCAGTGCTAGGGGGGGGCTGGGCTACACCTTC.

The J gene is TRBJ1-1, the V gene TRBV6-5; 7 bases map to TRBD1. Germline CDR1 and CDR2: MNHEY and SVGAGI. J gave up 7 bases and V 7 bases, and 3 bases lay outside the gene matches. The CDR3 length is 11 residues. In DNA, the CDR3 is TGTGCCAGCAAGTACAGGGGTGAAGCTTTCTTT. Its translation is CASKYRGEAFF.

The chain recombines TRBV9 with TRBJ1-1, with TRBD1 matching over 10 bases. The CDR3 consists of 16 residues. Germline V lookup: CDR1 SGDLS, CDR2 YYNGEE. The trim removed 3 bases at V and 5 bases at J, leaving 10 bases unmatched. CDR3 in amino acids: CASSAHRDRGGTEAFF. The CDR3 coding sequence is TGTGCCAGCAGCGCGCACCGGGACAGGGGAGGGACTGAAGCTTTCTTT.

V gene TRBV19 combines with J gene TRBJ2-1, with a possible D match to TRBD1 (6 bases). CDR1 LNHDA and CDR2 SQIVND come from the germline V gene (reference sequence). This CDR3 has 16 amino acids. The V end was cut by 1 base, the J end by 4 bases, with 14 bases between. The CDR3 sequence: CASSIAHRACYNEQFF. The DNA for the CDR3 is TGTGCCAGTAGTATAGCCCACAGGGCTTGTTACAATGAGCAGTTCTTC.

The chain carries TRBV11-2 and TRBJ2-7; a possible D gene is TRBD1 (6 bases). Germline values: CDR1 SGHAT, CDR2 FQNNGV. Trimming took 5 bases from V and 3 from J, leaving 17 bases between them. CDR3 length equals 15 residues. The CDR3 nucleotides are TGTGCCAGCAGCCCCCCCCTACAGGGAAACTACGAGCAGTACTTC. As protein: CASSPPLQGNYEQYF.

The sample holds a few counts of this clone. J is TRBJ1-2 and V is TRBV9; 10 bases align to TRBD1. Per germline, CDR1 SGDLS and CDR2 YYNGEE. The CDR3 is 17 amino acids. V lost 4 bases and J lost 4; bases outside the gene matches: 13. In DNA form, the CDR3 reads TGTGCCAGCAGCCACGGGACAGGGGATGAGGTTTCCTATGGCTACACCTTC. This codes for CASSHGTGDEVSYGYTF.

Only one count was recorded for this clone. The V call is TRBV7-2, the J call TRBJ1-5; D call uncertain. The CDR3 consists of 15 residues. Per germline, CDR1 SGHTA and CDR2 FQGNSA. V lost 2 bases to trimming and J lost 0 bases, with 8 bases between them. The CDR3 DNA reads as TGTGCCAGCAGCTTAAGTGCACATAGCAATCAGCCCCAGCATTTT. Translation gives CASSLSAHSNQPQHF. The complete variable domain, with remaining parts taken from reference TRBV7-2 and TRBJ1-5, reads GAGVSQSPSNKVTEKGKDVELRCDPISGHTALYWYRQSLGQGLEFLIYFQGNSAPDKSGLPSDRFSAERTGGSVSTLTIQRTQQEDSAVYLCASSLSAHSNQPQHFGDGTRLSIL.

The V call is TRBV9, the J call TRBJ1-3; D is ambiguous. Germline V gene data show CDR1 as SGDLS and CDR2 as YYNGEE. V was pared by 4 bases and J by 0 bases, with 11 bases between. This CDR3 has 15 residues. The CDR3 coding sequence is TGTGCCAGCAGCAACGAGTTAAGCTCTGGAAACACCATATATTTT. Residues: CASSNELSSGNTIYF.

The chain uses TRBV11-3 and TRBJ2-7; 7 bases are shared with TRBD1. Trimming cost V 2 bases and J 3 bases; bases outside gene matches: 7. Germline V lookup: CDR1 SGHNT, CDR2 YENEEA. The CDR3 is 15 residues long. The CDR3 sequence is CASSLKVTGNYEQYF. For the CDR3, the DNA is TGTGCCAGCAGCTTAAAAGTGACAGGGAACTACGAGCAGTACTTC.

The gene calls are TRBV11-2 and TRBJ2-1, with D possibly TRBD2 on 5 matching bases. The CDR3 has 13 residues. Germline V gene data show CDR1 as SGHAT and CDR2 as FQNNGV. The ends were cut back, 5 bases at V and 4 bases at J, with 9 bases in the middle. DNA for the CDR3: TGTGCCAGCAGCCCCCCGGGGTACAATGAGCAGTTCTTC. It specifies CASSPPGYNEQFF.

V usage is TRBV7-8 and J usage is TRBJ1-1; D might be TRBD1 (6 bases). V was clipped by 4 bases and J by 8 bases, with 14 bases between them. This CDR3 is built from 13 residues. Germline lookup yields CDR1 SGHVS and CDR2 FQNEAQ. This chain's CDR3 is CASSSFGGHEAFF. The CDR3 DNA sequence: TGTGCCAGCAGCTCATTTGGGGGCCACGAAGCTTTCTTT.

The chain links TRBV24-1 to TRBJ2-1, with 7 bases identical to TRBD1. From germline, CDR1 is KGHDR and CDR2 SFDVKD. The length of the CDR3 is 18 residues. V lost 4 bases, J lost 3 bases, and 14 bases stayed unmatched. The CDR3 DNA sequence: TGTGCCACCAGTGACTACCCCGCCGGGACAGCTCTCTACAATGAGCAGTTCTTC. Its translation is CATSDYPAGTALYNEQFF.

The chain combines TRBV7-2 with TRBJ1-6; weak D call: TRBD1 (5 bases). V lost 1 base, J lost 11 bases, and 12 bases lay in between. Per germline, CDR1 SGHTA and CDR2 FQGNSA. The CDR3 is made up of 14 amino acids. The CDR3 coding sequence is TGTGCCAGCAGCTTAGGCGGGAGGGGTACACCCCTCCACTTT. Translation gives CASSLGGRGTPLHF.

The chain has TRBV4-2 and TRBJ2-2; perhaps TRBD2 as D (6 bases). This CDR3 is 16 amino acids long. CDR1 is LGHNA and CDR2 is YNFKEQ in the germline V gene. V was pared by 0 bases and J by 5 bases, with 13 bases between. The CDR3 region has the DNA TGTGCCAGCAGCCAAGACAGGGAGGTAGGGACCGGGGAGCTGTTTTTT. It translates to CASSQDREVGTGELFF.

This chain uses TRBV6-5 with TRBJ2-3, with D possibly matching TRBD1 (5 bases). The CDR3 runs 13 residues. The germline CDR1 and CDR2 sequences are MNHEY and SVGAGI. The V end lost 6 bases, the J end lost 4 bases, and 11 bases lay between the germline ends. The CDR3 sequence: CASRRTNSDTQYF. CDR3 DNA: TGTGCCAGCAGGAGGACAAACTCAGATACGCAGTATTTT.

The chain uses TRBV9 and TRBJ2-3; 9 nucleotides agree with TRBD2. The germline gives CDR1 SGDLS, CDR2 YYNGEE. Germline trimming cut 4 bases from V and 3 bases from J; bases unmatched to any gene: 9. This CDR3 has 16 residues. This CDR3 reads CASSPVSGSMTDTQYF. In DNA form, the CDR3 reads TGTGCCAGCAGCCCGGTTAGCGGGAGTATGACAGATACGCAGTATTTT.

This rearrangement joins TRBV30 to TRBJ2-7; TRBD1 aligns across 9 bases. Looked up from germline, CDR1 is GTSNPN and CDR2 is SVGIG (reference sequence). This CDR3 is built from 14 residues. Trimming took 1 base from V and 6 from J; bases not matched to a gene: 7. The CDR3 DNA sequence: TGTGCCTGGAGTGCCGGGACAGGGAGTTTCGAGCAGTACTTC. The encoded protein is CAWSAGTGSFEQYF.

This clone came up once. V usage is TRBV7-9 and J usage is TRBJ1-2; D is possibly TRBD1 (5 bases). V was cut by 4 bases and J by 10 bases, with 19 bases left in between. Germline lookup yields CDR1 SEHNR and CDR2 FQNEAQ (reference sequence). This CDR3 has 14 residues. The CDR3 DNA reads TGTGCCAGCAGCTCCGTGAGGGGCAGCGGGTTCTACACCTTC. Amino acids: CASSSVRGSGFYTF.

V is TRBV20-1 and J is TRBJ1-3; possibly TRBD1 for D (5 bases). The CDR3 is 15 amino acids. V lost 3 bases to trimming and J lost 0 bases, with 12 bases between them. The germline V gene has CDR1 DFQATT and CDR2 SNEGSKA (reference sequence). For the CDR3, the DNA is TGCAGTGCTAGTACACAGGACTACTCTGGAAACACCATATATTTT. It specifies CSASTQDYSGNTIYF.

V is TRBV15 and J is TRBJ2-1, with D tentatively TRBD1 (7 bases). This CDR3 comprises 17 residues. Germline V gene sequence: CDR1 LNHNV, CDR2 YYDKDF (reference sequence). Trimming cost V 0 bases and J 2 bases, with 14 bases left between them. CDR3 amino acids: CATSRDGAGGTYNEQFF. CDR3 coding DNA: TGTGCCACCAGCAGAGATGGGGCAGGGGGGACCTACAATGAGCAGTTCTTC.